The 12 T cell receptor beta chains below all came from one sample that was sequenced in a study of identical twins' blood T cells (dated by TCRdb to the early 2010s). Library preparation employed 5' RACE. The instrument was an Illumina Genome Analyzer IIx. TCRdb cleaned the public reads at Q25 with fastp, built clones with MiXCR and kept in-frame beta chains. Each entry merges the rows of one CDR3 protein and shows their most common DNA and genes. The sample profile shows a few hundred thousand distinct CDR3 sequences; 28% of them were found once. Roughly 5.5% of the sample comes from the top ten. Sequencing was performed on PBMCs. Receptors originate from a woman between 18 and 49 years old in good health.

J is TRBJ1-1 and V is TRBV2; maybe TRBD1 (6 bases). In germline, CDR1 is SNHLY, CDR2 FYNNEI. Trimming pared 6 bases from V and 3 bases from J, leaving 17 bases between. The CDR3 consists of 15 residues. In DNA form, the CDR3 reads TGTGCCAGCAGGGGGGCGGACGGAAGCTACACTGAAGCTTTCTTT. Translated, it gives CASRGADGSYTEAFF.

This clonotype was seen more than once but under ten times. Written as DNA, the CDR3 is TGTGCCAGCGGTAAAGGGACAGGGTCGGCCGGGGAGCTGTTTTTT. Its protein product is CASGKGTGSAGELFF. The V and J genes are TRBV5-5 and TRBJ2-2; 9 nucleotides agree with TRBD1. The length of the CDR3 is 15 residues. The germline V gene has CDR1 SGHKS and CDR2 YYEKEE (reference sequence). J gave up 6 bases and V 7 bases, and 10 bases lay outside the gene matches.

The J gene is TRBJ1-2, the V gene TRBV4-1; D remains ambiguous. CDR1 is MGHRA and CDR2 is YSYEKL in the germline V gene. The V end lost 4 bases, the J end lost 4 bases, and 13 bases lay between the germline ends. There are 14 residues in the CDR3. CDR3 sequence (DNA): TGCGCCAGCAGCCGAGGACGGGGAAGCTATGGCTACACCTTC. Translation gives CASSRGRGSYGYTF.

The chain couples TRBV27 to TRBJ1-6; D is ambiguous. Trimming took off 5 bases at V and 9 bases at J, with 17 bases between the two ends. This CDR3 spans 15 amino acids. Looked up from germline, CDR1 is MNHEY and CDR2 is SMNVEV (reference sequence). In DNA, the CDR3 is TGTGCCAGCAGTGCTATAAGTGGTTATTCTTCACCCCTCCACTTT. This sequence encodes CASSAISGYSSPLHF.

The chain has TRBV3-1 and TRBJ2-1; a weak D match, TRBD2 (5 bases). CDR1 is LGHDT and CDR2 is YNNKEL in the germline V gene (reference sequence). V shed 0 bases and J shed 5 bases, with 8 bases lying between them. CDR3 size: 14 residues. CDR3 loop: CASSQDWRDNEQFF. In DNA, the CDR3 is TGTGCCAGCAGCCAAGATTGGCGGGACAATGAGCAGTTCTTC.

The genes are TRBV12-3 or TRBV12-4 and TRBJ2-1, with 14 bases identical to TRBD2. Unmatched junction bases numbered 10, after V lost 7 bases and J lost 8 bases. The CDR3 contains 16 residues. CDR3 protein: CASNPRLAGGPYEQFF. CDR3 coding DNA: TGTGCCAGCAACCCTCGACTAGCGGGAGGGCCGTATGAGCAGTTCTTC.

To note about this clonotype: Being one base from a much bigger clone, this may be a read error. The DNA for the CDR3 is TGCGCCAGCAGCTTGGTTCTAGGGGACTATGGCTACACCTTC. This encodes CASSLVLGDYGYTF. The genes are TRBV5-1 and TRBJ1-2; maybe TRBD1 (5 bases). Trimming removed 0 bases at V and 3 bases at J, with 9 bases between. CDR3 length: 14 amino acids. CDR1 and CDR2 from the germline V gene are SGHRS and YFSETQ.

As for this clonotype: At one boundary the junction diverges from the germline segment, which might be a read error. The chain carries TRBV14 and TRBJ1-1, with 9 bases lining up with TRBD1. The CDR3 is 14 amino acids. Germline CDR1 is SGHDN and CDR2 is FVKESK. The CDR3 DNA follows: TGTGCCAGCAGTCAACAGGGGGCAGGCACTGAAGGTTTCTTT. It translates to CASSQQGAGTEGFF.

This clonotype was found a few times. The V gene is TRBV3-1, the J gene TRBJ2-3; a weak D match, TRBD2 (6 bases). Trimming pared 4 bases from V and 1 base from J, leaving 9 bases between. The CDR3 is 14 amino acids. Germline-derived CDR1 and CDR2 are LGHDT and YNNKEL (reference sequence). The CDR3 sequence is CASSRSGGTDTQYF. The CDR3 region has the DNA TGTGCCAGCAGCCGTAGCGGCGGCACAGATACGCAGTATTTT.

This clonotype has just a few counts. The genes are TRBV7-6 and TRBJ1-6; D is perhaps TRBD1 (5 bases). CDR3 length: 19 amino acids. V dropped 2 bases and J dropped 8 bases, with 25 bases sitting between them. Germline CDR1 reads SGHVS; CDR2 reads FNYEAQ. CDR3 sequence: CASSLTRRQGTDSDSPLHF. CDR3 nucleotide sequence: TGTGCCAGCAGCTTAACTCGTCGGCAGGGTACCGATTCAGATTCACCCCTCCACTTT.

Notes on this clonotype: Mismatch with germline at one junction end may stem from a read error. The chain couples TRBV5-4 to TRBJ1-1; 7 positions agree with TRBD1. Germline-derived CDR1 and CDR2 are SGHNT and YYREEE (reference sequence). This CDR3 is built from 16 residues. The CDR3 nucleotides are TGTGCCAGCAGCTTATTGACAGGGACCATGAACACTAAAGCTTTCTTT. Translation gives CASSLLTGTMNTKAFF.

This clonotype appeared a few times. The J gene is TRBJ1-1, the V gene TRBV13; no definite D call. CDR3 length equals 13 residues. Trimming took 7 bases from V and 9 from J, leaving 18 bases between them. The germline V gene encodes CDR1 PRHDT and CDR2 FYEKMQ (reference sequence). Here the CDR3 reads CASNDQLPPKAFF. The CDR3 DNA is TGTGCCAGCAACGACCAACTCCCCCCTAAAGCTTTCTTT.